Following are 27 T cell receptor beta chains from one sample sequenced in a study of neoadjuvant anti-PD-1 for oral cavity cancer (dated by TCRdb to the early 2020s). This specimen's time point label, per the study, means: before neoadjuvant nivolumab. The protocol used for the library was the immunoSEQ multiplex PCR assay. The immuneACCESS repertoire file appears here via TCRdb, limited to in-frame rearrangements. These files lack a portion of the clones; in checked studies, under half of the deficit traces to unresolved V genes, and the cause of the others is not known. This sample lists about 80,000 clones; under 85% were detected once. The ten most abundant clones make up 3% to 3.5% of the sample. Specimen: PBMCs, collected before nivolumab (anti-PD-1) treatment. All receptors come from a person between 40 and 85 years old with oral cavity squamous cell carcinoma.

This chain joins TRBV19 and TRBJ2-1, with 7 bases aligning to TRBD1. With 8 bases clipped from V and 5 bases from J, the junction kept 9 bases outside the gene matches. From germline, CDR1 is LNHDA and CDR2 SQIVND (reference sequence). This CDR3 has 14 amino acids. This CDR3 reads CASSGSTGNNEQFF. The CDR3 nucleotides are TGTGCCAGTTCCGGCTCGACAGGGAACAATGAGCAGTTCTTC. The whole variable domain, filled in from reference TRBV19 and TRBJ2-1, reads DGGITQSPKYLFRKEGQNVTLSCEQNLNHDAMYWYRQDPGQGLRLIYYSQIVNDFQKGDIAEGYSVSREKKESFPLTVTSAQKNPTAFYLCASSGSTGNNEQFFGPGTRLTVL.

CDR3 loop: CASSASSYTYNEQFF. CDR3 bases: TGTGCCAGCAGCGCCTCTAGCTATACCTACAATGAGCAGTTCTTC. The chain couples TRBV5-6 to TRBJ2-1; tentative D call: TRBD2 (5 bases). Germline CDR1 SGHDT, CDR2 YYEEEE. CDR3 length: 15 amino acids. With 4 bases removed from V and 2 bases from J, the gap between germline ends came to 13 bases.

This chain links TRBV11-2 with TRBJ1-2, with D perhaps TRBD1 (5 bases). V dropped 8 bases and J dropped 2 bases, with 9 bases sitting between them. Germline V lookup: CDR1 SGHAT, CDR2 FQNNGV. The length of the CDR3 is 12 residues. CDR3 region: CASGRGNYGYTF. CDR3 coding DNA: TGTGCCAGCGGGCGGGGGAACTATGGCTACACCTTC. Full variable domain (remainder filled in from reference TRBV11-2 and TRBJ1-2): EAGVAQSPRYKIIEKRQSVAFWCNPISGHATLYWYQQILGQGPKLLIQFQNNGVVDDSQLPKDRFSAERLKGVDSTLKIQPAKLEDSAVYLCASGRGNYGYTFGSGTRLTVV.

V and J are TRBV28 and TRBJ1-5; D is perhaps TRBD1 (5 bases). Trimming took off 7 bases at V and 1 base at J, with 20 bases between the two ends. The CDR3 length is 17 residues. CDR1 is MDHEN, CDR2 SYDVKM, per germline. The CDR3 DNA reads as TGTGCCAGCATGCGGCCTAAGGGGAGAGGGAGCAATCAGCCCCAGCATTTT. Amino acid sequence: CASMRPKGRGSNQPQHF.

V usage is TRBV6-5 and J usage is TRBJ1-1; a weak D match, TRBD1 (5 bases). This CDR3 has 15 residues. Germline V gene lookup returns CDR1 MNHEY and CDR2 SVGAGI. The germline V and J ends were trimmed by 4 bases and 7 bases, with 19 bases remaining between them. DNA for the CDR3: TGTGCCAGCAGTTTAAGCAGGGTTAAAGGAGATGAAGCTTTCTTT. The encoded protein is CASSLSRVKGDEAFF.

DNA for the CDR3: TGTGCCAGTAGTTCGTGGACAGGGAACACCGGGGAGCTGTTTTTT. Protein product: CASSSWTGNTGELFF. This chain joins TRBV19 and TRBJ2-2; 7 nucleotides match TRBD1. Germline CDR1 and CDR2: LNHDA and SQIVND (reference sequence). V gave up 5 bases and J gave up 1 base; unmatched junction bases: 4. The CDR3 has 15 amino acids.

The CDR3 loop reads CASSLEGRNYEQYF. CDR3 nucleotides: TGTGCCAGCAGTTTAGAGGGCAGAAACTACGAGCAGTACTTC. V and J are TRBV27 and TRBJ2-7; TRBD2 might be the D (5 bases). V was cut by 2 bases and J by 3 bases, with 11 bases left in between. Germline V gene lookup returns CDR1 MNHEY and CDR2 SMNVEV (reference sequence). The CDR3 runs to 14 residues.

V gene TRBV6-5 combines with J gene TRBJ1-2; TRBD1 aligns across 12 bases. The CDR3 loop spans 14 amino acids. CDR1 and CDR2 from the germline V gene are MNHEY and SVGAGI. After removal of 5 bases from V and 7 bases from J, the junction contained 5 bases not matched to a gene. The chain's CDR3 is CASSGTGGLFGYTF. The CDR3 DNA follows: TGTGCCAGCAGTGGGACAGGGGGCTTGTTTGGCTACACCTTC.

This chain connects TRBV11-2 to TRBJ2-7; weak D call: TRBD2 (6 bases). The CDR3 consists of 13 residues. CDR1 and CDR2 from the germline V gene are SGHAT and FQNNGV. V was clipped by 8 bases and J by 2 bases, with 13 bases between them. CDR3 DNA sequence: TGTGCCAGCGCCCTGGCGGGACCCTACGAGCAGTACTTC. As protein: CASALAGPYEQYF.

In this sample, this clone turned up a few times. The CDR3 spells CASRHFRLAGKKETQYF. In DNA form, the CDR3 reads TGTGCCAGCAGACATTTCCGACTAGCGGGGAAAAAAGAGACCCAGTACTTC. The chain is built from TRBV11-2 and TRBJ2-5, with 11 bases that match TRBD2. Germline CDR1 and CDR2: SGHAT and FQNNGV. The CDR3 covers 17 residues. The ends lost 6 bases at V and 3 bases at J; junction bases unmatched: 12.

The sample holds a few counts of this clone. The chain joins TRBV9 to TRBJ1-3, with no clear D. V was shortened by 3 bases and J by 8 bases, with 12 bases between the two germline ends. The CDR3 runs 13 residues. From germline, CDR1 is SGDLS and CDR2 YYNGEE. Written as DNA, the CDR3 is TGTGCCAGCAGCGCTGACGGTGGGGACACCATATATTTT. Its protein product is CASSADGGDTIYF.

V and J are TRBV19 and TRBJ2-7, with D hard to call. The germline gives CDR1 LNHDA, CDR2 SQIVND (reference sequence). V shed 3 bases and J shed 4 bases, with 13 bases lying between them. The CDR3 spans 14 residues. The CDR3 DNA reads as TGTGCCAGTAGTATTGATAGTTCAGCTTACGAGCAGTACTTC. It encodes CASSIDSSAYEQYF.

The J gene is TRBJ2-7, the V gene TRBV25-1; the match to TRBD2 covers 10 bases. CDR1 is MGHDK and CDR2 is SYGVNS in the germline V gene. The CDR3 is 15 amino acids. J lost 4 bases, V lost 1 base, and 4 bases had no gene match. CDR3 region: CASSELASGSYEQYF. The CDR3 DNA sequence: TGTGCCAGCAGTGAATTGGCTAGCGGGAGTTACGAGCAGTACTTC.

V gene TRBV7-2 combines with J gene TRBJ2-7, with D perhaps matching TRBD1 (6 bases). Germline CDR1 SGHTA, CDR2 FQGNSA. The CDR3 totals 14 residues. Trimming stripped 3 bases from V and 1 base from J, with 10 bases between. The CDR3 region has the DNA TGTGCCAGCAGCTTCCACAGGGCTTCCTACGAGCAGTACTTC. This translates into CASSFHRASYEQYF.

The V gene is TRBV5-1, the J gene TRBJ2-1, with 8 positions matching TRBD1. The V gene's germline CDR1 is SGHRS and CDR2 YFSETQ. J gave up 4 bases and V 4 bases, and 1 base lay outside the gene matches. The length of the CDR3 is 13 residues. The CDR3 region is CASSGTGYNEQFF. DNA for the CDR3: TGCGCCAGCAGCGGGACAGGATACAATGAGCAGTTCTTC.

The rearrangement links TRBV18 to TRBJ1-2; D is perhaps TRBD1 (6 bases). This CDR3 is 15 amino acids long. The V end was cut by 3 bases, the J end by 5 bases, with 16 bases between. CDR1 KGHSH and CDR2 LQKENI come from the germline V gene. The CDR3 is CASSPDSAGGYGYTF. The CDR3 coding sequence is TGTGCCAGCTCACCGGACAGTGCCGGCGGGTATGGCTACACCTTC.

This clone was detected a few times. V usage is TRBV2 and J usage is TRBJ2-1; TRBD2 matches 8 bases. The germline gives CDR1 SNHLY, CDR2 FYNNEI. There are 16 residues in the CDR3. V lost 5 bases and J lost 0; bases outside the gene matches: 6. CDR3 region: CASSPTSGSSYNEQFF. CDR3 sequence (DNA): TGTGCCAGCAGTCCTACTAGCGGCAGCTCCTACAATGAGCAGTTCTTC.

The chain links TRBV5-1 to TRBJ2-7; D assignment may be TRBD1 or TRBD2 (5 bases each). Germline lookup yields CDR1 SGHRS and CDR2 YFSETQ. V was cut by 4 bases and J by 3 bases, with 17 bases left in between. The CDR3 spans 15 residues. DNA for the CDR3: TGCGCCAGCAGCATCGCCGGGACCGTAATCTACGAGCAGTACTTC. Residues: CASSIAGTVIYEQYF.

The rearrangement joins TRBV29-1 to TRBJ2-7; TRBD2 aligns across 7 bases. The CDR3 sequence is 16 residues long. Germline CDR1 SQVTM, CDR2 ANQGSEA. V shed 6 bases and J 7 bases; nucleotides not matched to a gene: 21. The chain's CDR3 is CSVQGWSPSGDLEQYF. CDR3 sequence (DNA): TGCAGCGTCCAAGGATGGTCGCCTAGCGGAGACCTGGAGCAGTACTTC.

The chain carries TRBV6-1 and TRBJ1-1; unclear D gene. The CDR3 is made up of 15 amino acids. V gave up 6 bases and J gave up 4 bases, with 18 bases separating them. CDR1 and CDR2 from the germline V gene are MNHNS and SASEGT. The CDR3 here is CASRPAGATITEAFF. The CDR3 DNA sequence: TGTGCCAGCAGACCTGCGGGAGCTACGATCACTGAAGCTTTCTTT.

The chain joins TRBV5-1 to TRBJ2-1; 12 nucleotides agree with TRBD2. V dropped 0 bases and J dropped 3; count of bases not matched to a gene: 7. Per germline, CDR1 SGHRS and CDR2 YFSETQ. The length of the CDR3 is 18 residues. CDR3 in DNA: TGCGCCAGCAGCTTGGGACTAGCGGGAGCCAAGTACTACAATGAGCAGTTCTTC. As protein: CASSLGLAGAKYYNEQFF.

The chain uses TRBV9 and TRBJ2-7; tentative D call: TRBD2 (5 bases). This CDR3 has 15 residues. Germline lookup yields CDR1 SGDLS and CDR2 YYNGEE. V lost 0 bases, J lost 3 bases, and 13 bases lay in between. The CDR3 loop reads CASSVEEGLSYEQYF. CDR3 DNA: TGTGCCAGCAGCGTAGAAGAGGGATTGAGCTACGAGCAGTACTTC.

The gene calls are TRBV5-1 and TRBJ2-5; 15 bases line up with TRBD2. CDR3 size: 15 residues. Per germline, CDR1 SGHRS and CDR2 YFSETQ. Trimming took 4 bases from V and 4 from J; bases not matched to a gene: 2. CDR3 coding DNA: TGCGCCAGCAGCCAGGGACTAGCGGGAGGAGAGACCCAGTACTTC. Translation gives CASSQGLAGGETQYF.

The V gene is TRBV6-1, the J gene TRBJ1-1, with 7 bases aligning to TRBD1. The V segment lost 4 bases and the J segment 8 bases; nucleotides outside the gene matches: 1. Germline assignment: CDR1 MNHNS and CDR2 SASEGT. The length of the CDR3 is 11 residues. In nucleotides, the CDR3 is TGTGCCAGCAGTGGGACAGGCGAAGCTTTCTTT. Protein: CASSGTGEAFF.

The gene calls are TRBV6-5 and TRBJ1-1; D remains unclear. V gave up 4 bases and J gave up 0 bases, with 12 bases separating them. The CDR3 extends over 15 amino acids. The germline V gene has CDR1 MNHEY and CDR2 SVGAGI. CDR3: CASSSPSGMNTEAFF. CDR3 coding DNA: TGTGCCAGCAGTTCCCCTTCCGGAATGAACACTGAAGCTTTCTTT.

The chain combines TRBV5-6 with TRBJ2-5; D unresolved. The CDR3 spans 14 residues. Germline-derived CDR1 and CDR2 are SGHDT and YYEEEE. The germline V and J ends were trimmed by 4 bases and 5 bases, with 15 bases remaining between them. The CDR3, as DNA: TGTGCCAGCAGCGGGTGGTCAAGGTGGGAGACCCAGTACTTC. It translates to CASSGWSRWETQYF.

DNA of the CDR3: TGTGCCAGCAGCTCCGGACAGGGCGGGTACCAGCCCCAGCATTTT. Its translation: CASSSGQGGYQPQHF. The chain is built from TRBV5-5 and TRBJ1-5; 8 nucleotides match TRBD1. With 3 bases clipped from V and 7 bases from J, the junction kept 9 bases outside the gene matches. The germline CDR1 and CDR2 sequences are SGHKS and YYEKEE (reference sequence). The length of the CDR3 is 15 residues.